This T cell receptor beta chain comes out of a study of radiotherapy plus CTLA-4 blockade in lung cancer (dated by TCRdb to 2016 to 2019). Background for the entire study: Among the enrolled patients, about 19% had an objective response, and around 31% reached disease control.

Library preparation was by the immunoSEQ multiplex PCR assay. Imported from immuneACCESS, the table was reduced by TCRdb to in-frame sequences with V and J called. These copies leave out some clones; in studies compared against another copy, an unresolved V gene accounts for under half, and the cause of the remainder is not known. The sample records more than 90,000 clones, roughly 80% of which are singletons. Roughly 24% of the sample rests with the top ten. General findings and caveats noted by the study authors: TCR clones derived from tumors expanded in peripheral blood after treatment with radiotherapy and ipilimumab. The strongest predictors of response, as reported, were early dynamic changes in blood T cell clones along with a rise in serum interferon-beta after radiation.

The study evaluated CTLA-4 blockade (ipilimumab) given together with focal radiation therapy in patients who had chemo-refractory metastatic non-small-cell lung cancer. V is reduced by 4 bases and J by 1 base, leaving a spacing of 15 bases between them. The CDR3 sequence holds 16 residues, the cysteine and phenylalanine included. CDR3 DNA only is kept here, 48 bases in frame from base 1. The germline V gene specifies SGDLS as CDR1 and YYNGEE as CDR2. Regarding this clone: Its cognate antigen has yet to be identified. No base quality values were provided; no much bigger clone lies one nucleotide off.

The TCR sequence derives from a human donor with non-small cell lung cancer that progressed on radiotherapy plus ipilimumab. Sequencing used peripheral blood, obtained from a patient treated with radiotherapy plus ipilimumab. The sequence links TRBV9 to TRBJ2-4; TRBD2 is a weak D gene call, 5 bases matching. CDR3 reads: CASSPGDLGAKNIQYF. The base sequence is TGTGCCAGCAGCCCCGGGGATCTTGGGGCCAAAAACATTCAGTACTTC.